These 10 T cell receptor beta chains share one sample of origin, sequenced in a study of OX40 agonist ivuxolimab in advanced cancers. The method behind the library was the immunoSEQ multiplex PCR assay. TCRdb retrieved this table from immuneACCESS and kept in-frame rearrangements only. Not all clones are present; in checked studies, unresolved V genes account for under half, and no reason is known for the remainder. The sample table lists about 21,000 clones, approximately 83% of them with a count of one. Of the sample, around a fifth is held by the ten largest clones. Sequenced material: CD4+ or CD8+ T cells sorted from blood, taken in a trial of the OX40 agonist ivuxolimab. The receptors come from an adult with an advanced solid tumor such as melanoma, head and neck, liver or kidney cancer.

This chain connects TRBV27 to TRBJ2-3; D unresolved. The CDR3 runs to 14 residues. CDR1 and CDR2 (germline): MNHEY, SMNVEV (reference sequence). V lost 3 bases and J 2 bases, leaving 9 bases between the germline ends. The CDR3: CASSFPGNTDTQYF. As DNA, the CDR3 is TGTGCCAGCAGTTTCCCTGGAAACACAGATACGCAGTATTTT.

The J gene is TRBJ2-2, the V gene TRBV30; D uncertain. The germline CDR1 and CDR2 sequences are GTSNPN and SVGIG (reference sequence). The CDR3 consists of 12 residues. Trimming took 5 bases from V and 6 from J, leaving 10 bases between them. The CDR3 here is CAWVPGSGELFF. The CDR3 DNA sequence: TGTGCCTGGGTCCCCGGTTCCGGGGAGCTGTTTTTT. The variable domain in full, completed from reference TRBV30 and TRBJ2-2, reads SQTIHQWPATLVQPVGSPLSLECTVEGTSNPNLYWYRQAAGRGLQLLFYSVGIGQISSEVPQNLSASRPQDRQFILSSKKLLLSDSGFYLCAWVPGSGELFFGEGSRLTVL.

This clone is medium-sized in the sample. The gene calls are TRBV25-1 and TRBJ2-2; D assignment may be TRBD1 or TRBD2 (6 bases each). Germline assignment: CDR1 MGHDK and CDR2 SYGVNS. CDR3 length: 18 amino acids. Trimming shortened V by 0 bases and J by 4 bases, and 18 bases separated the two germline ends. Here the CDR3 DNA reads TGTGCCAGCAGTGAATATCGGGGGCAGCAAAGCCTCACCGGGGAGCTGTTTTTT. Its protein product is CASSEYRGQQSLTGELFF.

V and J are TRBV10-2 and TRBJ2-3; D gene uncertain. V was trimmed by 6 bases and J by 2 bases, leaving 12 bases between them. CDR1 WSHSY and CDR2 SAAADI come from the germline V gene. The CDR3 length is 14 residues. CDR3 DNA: TGCGCCAGCAGCCCGGTACGGGCCACAGATACGCAGTATTTT. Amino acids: CASSPVRATDTQYF.

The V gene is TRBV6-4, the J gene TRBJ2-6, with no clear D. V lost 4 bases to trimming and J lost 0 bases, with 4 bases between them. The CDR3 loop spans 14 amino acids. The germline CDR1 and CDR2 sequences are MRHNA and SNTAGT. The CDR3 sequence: CASSAVSGANVLTF. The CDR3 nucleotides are TGTGCCAGCAGTGCGGTCTCTGGGGCCAACGTCCTGACTTTC.

For the CDR3, the DNA is TGTGCCAGCAGCATTCTAGCGGGACTCTTTAATGAGCAGTTCTTC. It translates to CASSILAGLFNEQFF. This chain uses TRBV5-4 with TRBJ2-1; 9 bases agree with TRBD2. Unmatched junction bases numbered 9, after V lost 4 bases and J lost 7 bases. Looked up from germline, CDR1 is SGHNT and CDR2 is YYREEE (reference sequence). The CDR3 has 15 amino acids.

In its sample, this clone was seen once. The CDR3 loop reads CATGLGGGTDTQYF. The CDR3, as DNA: TGTGCCACCGGTCTGGGAGGGGGGACAGATACGCAGTATTTT. J is TRBJ2-3 and V is TRBV2; TRBD2 might be the D (7 bases). CDR3 size: 14 residues. Germline CDR1 SNHLY, CDR2 FYNNEI. The V gene lost 10 bases and the J gene lost 3 bases, with 17 bases spanning the gap.

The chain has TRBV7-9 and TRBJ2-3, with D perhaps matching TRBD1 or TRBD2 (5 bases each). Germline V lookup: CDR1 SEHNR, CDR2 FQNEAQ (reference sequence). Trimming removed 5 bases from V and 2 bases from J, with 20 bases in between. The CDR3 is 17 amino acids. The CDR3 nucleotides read TGTGCCAGCAGCCCCCCAACAGGATCGGGAAACACAGATACGCAGTATTTT. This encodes CASSPPTGSGNTDTQYF. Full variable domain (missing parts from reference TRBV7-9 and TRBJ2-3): DTGVSQNPRHKITKRGQNVTFRCDPISEHNRLYWYRQTLGQGPEFLTYFQNEAQLEKSRLLSDRFSAERPKGSFSTLEIQRTEQGDSAMYLCASSPPTGSGNTDTQYFGPGTRLTVL.

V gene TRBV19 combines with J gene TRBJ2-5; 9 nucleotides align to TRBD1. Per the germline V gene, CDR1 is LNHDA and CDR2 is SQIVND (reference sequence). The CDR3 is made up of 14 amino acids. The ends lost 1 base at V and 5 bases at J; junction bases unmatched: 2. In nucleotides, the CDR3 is TGTGCCAGTAGTATAGGACAGGGGGGGGAGACCCAGTACTTC. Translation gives CASSIGQGGETQYF.

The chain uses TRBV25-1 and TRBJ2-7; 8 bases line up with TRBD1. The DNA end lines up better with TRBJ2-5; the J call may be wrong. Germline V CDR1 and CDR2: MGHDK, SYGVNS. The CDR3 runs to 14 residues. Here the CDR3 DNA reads TGTGCCAGCAGTGAAAAAGACAGGGGAGAGACCCAGTACTTC. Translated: CASSEKDRGETQYF.